This T cell receptor beta chain was observed in a study of cytomegalovirus exposure and HLA in healthy donors. V shed 10 bases and J shed 4 bases, with 22 bases lying between them. The CDR3 contains 15 residues. From germline, CDR1 is MNHNS and CDR2 SASEGT. Both 60 Vbeta primers and 13 Jbeta primers went into the PCR. Sequencing was performed with immunoSEQ multiplex PCR; in TCRdb, only in-frame clones are kept and a portion is missing. The data show roughly 83,000 clones, less than 85% seen once. The chain couples TRBV6-1 to TRBJ1-1; D uncertain. The sequenced material came from PBMCs. The source of this sequence is a man aged 60 to 69 in good health and CMV-seronegative. CDR3 loop: CATKKDDGGGTEAFF. The CDR3 DNA reads TGTGCCACCAAGAAGGACGACGGAGGTGGCACTGAAGCTTTCTTT.